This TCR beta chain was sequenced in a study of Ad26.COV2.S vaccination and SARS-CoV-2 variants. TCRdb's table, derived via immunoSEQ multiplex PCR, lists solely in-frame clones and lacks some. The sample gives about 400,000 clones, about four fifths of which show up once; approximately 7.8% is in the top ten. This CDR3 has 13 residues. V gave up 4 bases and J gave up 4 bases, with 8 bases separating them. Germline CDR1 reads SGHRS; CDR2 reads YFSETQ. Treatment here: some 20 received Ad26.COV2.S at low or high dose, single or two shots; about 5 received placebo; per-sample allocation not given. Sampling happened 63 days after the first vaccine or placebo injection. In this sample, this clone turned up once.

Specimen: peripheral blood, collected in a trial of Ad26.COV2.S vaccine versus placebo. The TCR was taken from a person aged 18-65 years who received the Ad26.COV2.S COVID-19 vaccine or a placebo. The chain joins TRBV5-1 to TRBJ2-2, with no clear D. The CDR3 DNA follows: TGCGCCAGCAGCCTGGACGCCACCGGGGAGCTGTTTTTT. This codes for CASSLDATGELFF.